Following are 29 T cell receptor beta chains from one sample sequenced in a study of OX40 agonist ivuxolimab in advanced cancers. Method: immunoSEQ multiplex PCR; TCRdb's copy keeps in-frame clones and lacks some. Of about 64,000 clones listed, about 91% are singletons. Specimen: CD4+ or CD8+ T cells sorted from blood, collected in a trial of the OX40 agonist ivuxolimab. All receptors derive from an adult with an advanced solid tumor such as melanoma, head and neck, liver or kidney cancer.

The chain carries TRBV7-9 and TRBJ2-1, with 11 bases that match TRBD2. From germline, CDR1 is SEHNR and CDR2 FQNEAQ (reference sequence). The CDR3 has 15 residues. Germline trimming cut 3 bases from V and 8 bases from J; bases unmatched to any gene: 6. The CDR3: CASSFSLAGVYEQFF. In DNA, the CDR3 is TGTGCCAGCAGCTTTTCACTAGCGGGAGTGTATGAGCAGTTCTTC.

As DNA, the CDR3 is TGCGCCAGCAGCGGGGGTGGCACTGAAGCTTTCTTT. Translating it yields CASSGGGTEAFF. The chain links TRBV5-1 to TRBJ1-1; a weak D match, TRBD1 (5 bases). Trimming stripped 4 bases from V and 4 bases from J, with 8 bases between. Germline values: CDR1 SGHRS, CDR2 YFSETQ. This CDR3 comprises 12 residues.

The rearrangement joins TRBV4-3 to TRBJ2-1; TRBD2 matches at 7 bases. This CDR3 contains 16 residues. Germline lookup yields CDR1 LGHNA and CDR2 YSLEER. The junction had 11 bases not matched to a gene; V was cut back by 0 bases and J by 9 bases. CDR3 DNA: TGCGCCAGCAGCCAAGATATTGGGACTATCTGGGCTGAGCAGTTCTTC. Its protein product is CASSQDIGTIWAEQFF.

The chain carries TRBV6-1 and TRBJ2-7; D is uncertain. V was cut by 7 bases and J by 2 bases, with 12 bases left in between. The CDR3 is made up of 13 amino acids. The germline gives CDR1 MNHNS, CDR2 SASEGT. CDR3 DNA sequence: TGTGCCAGCATTTCACAGATGGCCTACGAGCAGTACTTC. Translation gives CASISQMAYEQYF.

The V and J genes are TRBV18 and TRBJ1-2; 8 nucleotides line up with TRBD1. V lost 3 bases, J lost 2 bases, and 2 bases stayed unmatched. CDR3 size: 14 residues. Germline loops: CDR1 KGHSH, CDR2 LQKENI. The chain's CDR3 is CASSPGQANYGYTF. The CDR3, as DNA: TGTGCCAGCTCACCGGGACAGGCCAACTATGGCTACACCTTC.

The gene calls are TRBV29-1 and TRBJ1-2, with a weak D call TRBD1 (5 bases). Germline V gives CDR1 SQVTM, CDR2 ANQGSEA. With 1 base removed from V and 8 bases from J, the gap between germline ends came to 8 bases. This CDR3 spans 11 amino acids. CDR3 in amino acids: CSVEGGDGYTF. In DNA form, the CDR3 reads TGCAGCGTTGAAGGTGGGGACGGCTACACCTTC.

The chain employs TRBV25-1 and TRBJ2-6; D gene uncertain. The germline V gene has CDR1 MGHDK and CDR2 SYGVNS. The CDR3 extends over 13 amino acids. V was shortened by 3 bases and J by 2 bases, with 2 bases between the two germline ends. For the CDR3, the DNA is TGTGCCAGCAGTGATCCTGGGGCCAACGTCCTGACTTTC. Translation: CASSDPGANVLTF.

The V call is TRBV7-9, the J call TRBJ2-3; D gene unclear. From germline, CDR1 is SEHNR and CDR2 FQNEAQ (reference sequence). The CDR3 contains 15 residues. Trimming left V 1 base short and J 2 bases short, with 10 bases between. DNA for the CDR3: TGTGCCAGCAGCTTAGAGAGCCCCTTCACAGATACGCAGTATTTT. Residues: CASSLESPFTDTQYF.

The rearrangement links TRBV5-6 to TRBJ1-3, with a tentative D call TRBD1 (5 bases). Germline CDR1 and CDR2: SGHDT and YYEEEE. The CDR3 has 14 residues. The V end lost 2 bases, the J end lost 2 bases, and 8 bases lay between the germline ends. CDR3 coding DNA: TGTGCCAGCAGCTTAGGGACGGCTGGAAACACCATATATTTT. Protein: CASSLGTAGNTIYF. The whole variable domain, filled in from reference TRBV5-6 and TRBJ1-3, reads DAGVTQSPTHLIKTRGQQVTLRCSPKSGHDTVSWYQQALGQGPQFIFQYYEEEERQRGNFPDRFSGHQFPNYSSELNVNALLLGDSALYLCASSLGTAGNTIYFGEGSWLTVV.

The chain is built from TRBV30 and TRBJ2-2; no clear D. The CDR3 has 14 amino acids. V lost 1 base, J lost 4 bases, and 10 bases lay in between. Germline V lookup: CDR1 GTSNPN, CDR2 SVGIG (reference sequence). CDR3 bases: TGTGCCTGGAGTGCCTCGACCCCCACCGGGGAGCTGTTTTTT. Translated: CAWSASTPTGELFF. Variable domain in full (rest from reference TRBV30 and TRBJ2-2): SQTIHQWPATLVQPVGSPLSLECTVEGTSNPNLYWYRQAAGRGLQLLFYSVGIGQISSEVPQNLSASRPQDRQFILSSKKLLLSDSGFYLCAWSASTPTGELFFGEGSRLTVL.

This clone appeared a single time. The V gene is TRBV19, the J gene TRBJ2-1, with 7 positions matching TRBD2. Germline V gene data show CDR1 as LNHDA and CDR2 as SQIVND (reference sequence). The length of the CDR3 is 15 residues. V lost 6 bases and J lost 4; bases outside the gene matches: 9. The CDR3 spells CASSTLADQYNEQFF. The DNA for the CDR3 is TGTGCCAGTAGCACTCTAGCGGACCAATACAATGAGCAGTTCTTC.

The rearrangement joins TRBV5-1 to TRBJ2-7; either TRBD1 or TRBD2 may supply D (5 bases each). This CDR3 region has 16 residues. Germline CDR1 SGHRS, CDR2 YFSETQ. The V end lost 2 bases, the J end lost 0 bases, and 15 bases lay between the germline ends. This chain's CDR3 is CASSLGDPLSSYEQYF. CDR3 DNA: TGCGCCAGCAGCTTAGGGGACCCCCTGAGCTCCTACGAGCAGTACTTC.

The chain recombines TRBV2 with TRBJ1-5; no clear D. V dropped 6 bases and J dropped 0 bases, with 12 bases sitting between them. This CDR3 comprises 15 residues. Germline CDR1 is SNHLY and CDR2 is FYNNEI. The CDR3 region has the DNA TGTGCCAGCAGGGATGCAGCTAATAGCAATCAGCCCCAGCATTTT. It specifies CASRDAANSNQPQHF.

The J gene is TRBJ2-1, the V gene TRBV9, with D possibly matching TRBD2 (6 bases). Germline values: CDR1 SGDLS, CDR2 YYNGEE. The CDR3 runs to 12 residues. Trimming shortened V by 2 bases and J by 9 bases, and 9 bases separated the two germline ends. The CDR3 region is CASSVSGIEQFF. The CDR3 DNA sequence: TGTGCCAGCAGCGTTAGCGGAATTGAGCAGTTCTTC. The full variable domain, completed using reference TRBV9 and TRBJ2-1, is DSGVTQTPKHLITATGQRVTLRCSPRSGDLSVYWYQQSLDQGLQFLIQYYNGEERAKGNILERFSAQQFPDLHSELNLSSLELGDSALYFCASSVSGIEQFFGPGTRLTVL.

The rearrangement uses TRBV5-1 and TRBJ2-4; TRBD2 matches at 7 bases. CDR3 length equals 16 residues. The germline V gene has CDR1 SGHRS and CDR2 YFSETQ. V was pared by 1 base and J by 5 bases, with 9 bases of the junction left unmatched. The CDR3 DNA reads TGCGCCAGCAGCTTGTATGCGGGAGAAATGGAAAACATTCAGTACTTC. Encoded protein: CASSLYAGEMENIQYF.

The V and J genes are TRBV7-3 and TRBJ2-1, with 8 bases aligning to TRBD2. Germline-derived CDR1 and CDR2 are SGHTA and FQGTGA. The trim removed 1 base at V and 4 bases at J, leaving 9 bases unmatched. This CDR3 is 17 amino acids long. CDR3 protein: CASSLRPLAGTYNEQFF. CDR3 in DNA: TGTGCCAGCAGCTTAAGGCCCTTAGCGGGAACTTACAATGAGCAGTTCTTC.

V is TRBV7-9 and J is TRBJ2-3; tentative D call: TRBD1 (6 bases). Between the trimmed V and J ends, which lost 2 bases and 8 bases, there was a span of 11 bases. CDR1 and CDR2 (germline): SEHNR, FQNEAQ (reference sequence). The CDR3 has 13 residues. CDR3 sequence: CASSLIDRSTQYF. The CDR3 DNA sequence: TGTGCCAGCAGCTTAATTGACAGGTCTACGCAGTATTTT.

The chain is built from TRBV7-3 and TRBJ2-2, with 10 bases that match TRBD2. The V gene end was trimmed by 1 base and the J gene end by 5 bases; junction bases not matched to a gene: 13. CDR3 length: 19 amino acids. The V gene's germline CDR1 is SGHTA and CDR2 FQGTGA. The CDR3 DNA reads as TGTGCCAGCAGCTTAATGGGGCTAGCGGGAGTCGGATGGACCGGGGAGCTGTTTTTT. Translation: CASSLMGLAGVGWTGELFF.

This clone was seen only once. The chain joins TRBV7-2 to TRBJ2-7, with 10 bases identical to TRBD2. V gave up 2 bases and J gave up 4 bases; unmatched junction bases: 8. Per the germline V gene, CDR1 is SGHTA and CDR2 is FQGNSA. This CDR3 has 16 amino acids. For the CDR3, the DNA is TGTGCCAGCAGCTTATCCTTTCTAGCGGGAGTATACGAGCAGTACTTC. Its translation: CASSLSFLAGVYEQYF.

J is TRBJ1-2 and V is TRBV5-5; D uncertain. There are 14 residues in the CDR3. The germline V gene encodes CDR1 SGHKS and CDR2 YYEKEE (reference sequence). Deletions cut 0 bases from V and 2 bases from J, with 8 bases between. The CDR3 loop reads CASSLEMENYGYTF. The CDR3 DNA reads as TGTGCCAGCAGCTTGGAAATGGAGAACTATGGCTACACCTTC.

This clone was picked up a small number of times. The CDR3 DNA is TGTGCCAGCAGTTTAGGTGGACAGGGGTACTATGGCTACACCTTC. Translating gives CASSLGGQGYYGYTF. The chain recombines TRBV6-5 with TRBJ1-2, with 9 bases identical to TRBD1. The trim removed 4 bases at V and 3 bases at J, leaving 6 bases unmatched. In germline, CDR1 is MNHEY, CDR2 SVGAGI. The CDR3 totals 15 residues.

This sequence joins TRBV7-3 and TRBJ2-2, with D possibly TRBD1 on 6 matching bases. Trimming took off 5 bases at V and 0 bases at J, with 10 bases between the two ends. CDR1 and CDR2 (germline): SGHTA, FQGTGA. This CDR3 is built from 15 residues. The chain's CDR3 is CASSLGGTNTGELFF. CDR3 in DNA: TGTGCCAGCAGCCTAGGGGGTACGAACACCGGGGAGCTGTTTTTT.

In this sample, this clone turned up once. The J gene is TRBJ1-5, the V gene TRBV28, with TRBD1 identical over 8 bases. CDR1 is MDHEN and CDR2 is SYDVKM in the germline V gene. V lost 6 bases, J lost 5 bases, and 3 bases stayed unmatched. This CDR3 comprises 13 residues. This chain's CDR3 is CASSPTGDQPQHF. CDR3 DNA: TGTGCCAGCAGCCCGACAGGGGATCAGCCCCAGCATTTT.

The gene calls are TRBV9 and TRBJ2-2; 13 nucleotides line up with TRBD2. With V trimmed by 4 bases and J by 0 bases, 6 bases remained unmatched. CDR1 is SGDLS, CDR2 YYNGEE, per germline. CDR3 length: 18 amino acids. In nucleotides, the CDR3 is TGTGCCAGCAGCCCGGGACTAGCGGGGCTCGCGAACACCGGGGAGCTGTTTTTT. Protein product: CASSPGLAGLANTGELFF.

The V gene is TRBV6-6, the J gene TRBJ2-3, with unresolved D. Germline CDR1 MNHNY, CDR2 SVGAGI (reference sequence). CDR3 size: 16 residues. The V end was cut by 0 bases, the J end by 0 bases, with 10 bases between. CDR3: CASSYSHGVSTDTQYF. In DNA form, the CDR3 reads TGTGCCAGCAGTTACTCCCACGGAGTTAGCACAGATACGCAGTATTTT.

This chain uses TRBV4-1 with TRBJ1-4; D perhaps matches TRBD1 (5 bases). Germline CDR1 MGHRA, CDR2 YSYEKL. The CDR3 loop spans 14 amino acids. V shed 5 bases and J shed 5 bases, with 12 bases lying between them. CDR3 nucleotides: TGCGCCAGCAGCAATGAGGGGTGGAATGAAAAACTGTTTTTT. Amino acids: CASSNEGWNEKLFF.

This rearrangement joins TRBV10-3 to TRBJ2-5; possibly TRBD1 or TRBD2 for D (6 bases each). Germline CDR1 is ENHRY and CDR2 is SYGVKD. The V and J ends lost 6 bases and 5 bases respectively, with 13 bases between them. The CDR3 totals 13 residues. CDR3 nucleotides: TGTGCCATCAGCAGGGGACTCTCGGAGACCCAGTACTTC. This gives the protein CAISRGLSETQYF.

The chain links TRBV7-9 to TRBJ2-7, with 8 bases fitting TRBD1. In germline, CDR1 is SEHNR, CDR2 FQNEAQ (reference sequence). V shed 5 bases and J 2 bases; nucleotides not matched to a gene: 8. CDR3 length equals 15 residues. The CDR3 loop is CASSGRDRGTYEQYF. The CDR3 coding sequence is TGTGCCAGCAGCGGCCGAGACAGGGGTACCTACGAGCAGTACTTC.

The CDR3 spells CASSQISASNTIYF. The CDR3 DNA reads TGTGCCAGCAGCCAGATCTCGGCGAGCAACACCATATATTTT. The chain has TRBV7-9 and TRBJ1-3, with D unclear. V shed 5 bases and J shed 7 bases, with 15 bases lying between them. The CDR3 is 14 residues long. CDR1 is SEHNR, CDR2 FQNEAQ, per germline (reference sequence).